The 3 T cell receptor beta chains reported below all come from one sample, sequenced in a study of CD8 T cell repertoires and HIV-1 epitope variants. Clones were sequenced by immunoSEQ multiplex PCR, and TCRdb holds only the in-frame ones, with some missing. The data hold fewer than 6,000 clones, with approximately 64% observed a single time. Their recognized antigens are unknown. The sample was cultured CD8+ T cells derived from PBMCs. The receptors stem from a male donor with HIV.

V and J are TRBV7-9 and TRBJ1-2; no reliable D call. V was trimmed by 5 bases and J by 3 bases, leaving 19 bases between them. The CDR3 runs to 16 residues. From germline, CDR1 is SEHNR and CDR2 FQNEAQ (reference sequence). CDR3 nucleotides: TGTGCCAGCAGCCCTTGGCCGGTAGAATTGGACTATGGCTACACCTTC. It encodes CASSPWPVELDYGYTF.

CDR3 sequence (DNA): TGTGCCAGCAGTGAAGGCATGGAAGCTTTCTTT. This encodes CASSEGMEAFF. The rearrangement uses TRBV6-1 and TRBJ1-1; D uncertain. Germline CDR1 and CDR2: MNHNS and SASEGT. The CDR3 contains 11 residues. V was clipped by 1 base and J by 8 bases, with 5 bases between them.

This clone came up once. The chain links TRBV7-8 to TRBJ2-1; D gene ambiguous. CDR3 length: 16 amino acids. Germline CDR1 is SGHVS and CDR2 is FQNEAQ. Trimming removed 7 bases from V and 7 bases from J, with 23 bases in between. The CDR3 spells CASIPYSRPGRNEQFF. In nucleotides, the CDR3 is TGTGCCAGCATCCCCTACTCCCGACCCGGTAGGAATGAGCAGTTCTTC.